The clone carrying this T cell receptor (beta chain) was counted a few times. Its antigen is unidentified. This sample is part of a study of T-cell reconstitution after alpha-beta-depleted transplantation in children. Study conclusions and caveats: Approximately two months post-transplant, alpha-beta T cells reportedly originated from several hundred expanded graft clones. One year after transplant, T-cell counts and diversity came mostly from newly produced T cells. Recipient T cells and thymic progenitors that survived gave rise to the high TCRbeta diversity observed at day 60 in some patients.

The TCRbeta library was prepared with unique molecular identifiers. TCRdb called the PCR reads again in MiXCR, with one record for every CDR3 protein. This table holds approximately 350,000 distinct CDR3 sequences, about 16% found once. This CDR3 has 15 amino acids. Germline-derived CDR1 and CDR2 are LGHNA and YSLEER. The V gene lost 1 base and the J gene lost 0 bases, with 4 bases spanning the gap. The chain has TRBV4-3 and TRBJ1-6; no reliable D call. The sequences come from PBMCs, mostly from graft donor cells, collected 360 days after TCRalphabeta/CD19-depleted stem cell transplant. This clonotype was obtained from a male patient between 2 and 10 years old who had a stem cell transplant for acute lymphoblastic leukemia, so the T cells may come from the graft donor. The CDR3 sequence is CASSQGSSYNSPLHF. As DNA, the CDR3 is TGCGCCAGCAGCCAAGGGAGCTCCTATAATTCACCCCTCCACTTT.